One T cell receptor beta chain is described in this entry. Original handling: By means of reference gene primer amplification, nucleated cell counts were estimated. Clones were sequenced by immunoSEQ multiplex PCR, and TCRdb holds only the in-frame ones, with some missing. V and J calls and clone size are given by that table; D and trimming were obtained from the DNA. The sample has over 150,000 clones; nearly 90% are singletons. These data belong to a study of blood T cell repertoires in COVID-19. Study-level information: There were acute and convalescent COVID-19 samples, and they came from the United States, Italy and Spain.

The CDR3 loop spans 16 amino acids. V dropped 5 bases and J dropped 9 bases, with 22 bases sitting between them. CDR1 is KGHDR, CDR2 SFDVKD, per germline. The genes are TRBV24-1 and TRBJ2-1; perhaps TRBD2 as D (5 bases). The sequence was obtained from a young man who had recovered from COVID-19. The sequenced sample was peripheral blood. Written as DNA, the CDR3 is TGTGCCACCAGTGGGGCCCATTATAGGGCACGGGGTGAGCAGTTCTTC. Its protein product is CATSGAHYRARGEQFF.